These 12 T cell receptor beta chains were all obtained from the same sample, sequenced in a study of CD8+CD57+ T cells in acquired aplastic anemia. TCR beta VDJ combinations and CDR3 sequences were profiled from genomic DNA. TCRdb reanalysed the reads using MiXCR and keeps one entry per CDR3 protein. Of 400,000 to 450,000 distinct CDR3 sequences listed, about two thirds were seen once; the top ten hold 4%. Sequenced material: sorted CD4+, CD8+, or CD8+CD57+ T cells (not recorded which) from PBMCs. These receptors all come from a human donor in good health, serving as a control.

Remarks on this clonotype: Because the CDR3 is missing its conserved closing phenylalanine or tryptophan, this is likely a read error. It is unclear where the CDR3 begins or ends on the DNA, so no DNA is shown, and the CDR3 is as TCRdb lists it. The chain uses TRBV7-8 and TRBJ2-1; the DNA was not compared with TRBD2, the D call given in the table. With termini counted, the CDR3 has 13 amino acids. Germline lookup yields CDR1 SGHVS and CDR2 FQNEAQ. This CDR3 reads CASSCVLGGLRVV.

This clonotype was seen ten or more times. This chain connects TRBV30 to TRBJ1-2; 8 positions agree with TRBD1. The junction had 5 bases not matched to a gene; V was cut back by 4 bases and J by 7 bases. Per the germline V gene, CDR1 is GTSNPN and CDR2 is SVGIG (reference sequence). The CDR3 spans 12 residues. The CDR3 nucleotides are TGTGCCTGGAATCGGCAGGGGGCTGGCTACACCTTC. Its translation: CAWNRQGAGYTF.

The sample holds many counts of this clonotype. The chain couples TRBV6-1 to TRBJ1-1, with D uncertain. The CDR3 consists of 14 residues. CDR1 is MNHNS and CDR2 is SASEGT in the germline V gene. Between the trimmed V and J ends, which lost 1 base and 0 bases, there was a span of 6 bases. The CDR3 sequence: CASSEGPMNTEAFF. CDR3 coding DNA: TGTGCCAGCAGTGAAGGACCGATGAACACTGAAGCTTTCTTT.

This clonotype occurred many times. The genes are TRBV7-6 and TRBJ2-7; 8 bases line up with TRBD1. There are 14 residues in the CDR3. Germline assignment: CDR1 SGHVS and CDR2 FNYEAQ. Losses at the gene ends were 3 bases for V and 2 bases for J; bases not matched to a gene: 3. CDR3 DNA: TGTGCCAGCAGCTTCGGGACAGGAGCCTACGAGCAGTACTTC. Protein: CASSFGTGAYEQYF.

This chain connects TRBV9 to TRBJ1-2; D uncertain. The germline V gene encodes CDR1 SGDLS and CDR2 YYNGEE. CDR3 size: 13 residues. V was shortened by 4 bases and J by 11 bases, with 18 bases between the two germline ends. The CDR3, as DNA: TGTGCCAGCAGCCTCGGGCAGCGCCGTGGATACACCTTC. Amino acids: CASSLGQRRGYTF. The variable domain in full, with the rest retrieved from reference TRBV9 and TRBJ1-2, is DSGVTQTPKHLITATGQRVTLRCSPRSGDLSVYWYQQSLDQGLQFLIQYYNGEERAKGNILERFSAQQFPDLHSELNLSSLELGDSALYFCASSLGQRRGYTFGSGTRLTVV.

This clonotype was observed a single time. DNA for the CDR3: TGTGCCAGCAGCTTAGTCCGAGGGGCTTTCTTT. Its protein is CASSLVRGAFF. The V and J genes are TRBV11-2 and TRBJ1-1; D remains unclear. This CDR3 region has 11 residues. Germline-derived CDR1 and CDR2 are SGHAT and FQNNGV. Trimming took 1 base from V and 11 from J, leaving 8 bases between them.

The gene calls are TRBV7-2 and TRBJ1-5; possibly TRBD1 for D (5 bases). The CDR3 has 14 residues. Germline CDR1 SGHTA, CDR2 FQGNSA. Trimming took 8 bases from V and 16 from J, leaving 27 bases between them. DNA of the CDR3: TGTGCCAGCTGCCCAACAAGTAGCAGGCAGACAGATCATTTT. Translated, it gives CASCPTSSRQTDHF.

For this clonotype: The junction departs from the called germline gene at one end, perhaps through a read error. This chain uses TRBV9 with TRBJ1-1, with D unclear. Germline assignment: CDR1 SGDLS and CDR2 YYNGEE. The CDR3 is 8 amino acids. The CDR3 nucleotides read TGTGCCAGCGGCGTTGACGATTTT. Translating it yields CASGVDDF.

For this clonotype: At one of its ends the junction is not consistent with the germline gene, which may arise from a read error. The chain carries TRBV7-9 and TRBJ1-1; no reliable D call. Germline V gives CDR1 SEHNR, CDR2 FQNEAQ (reference sequence). This CDR3 has 14 residues. The CDR3 reads CASSQVEPVPEALF. DNA of the CDR3: TGCGCCAGCAGCCAAGTGGAACCCGTGCCTGAAGCTCTCTTT.

This clonotype was seen repeatedly, ten times or more. The V call is TRBV27, the J call TRBJ2-5; D is unclear. From germline, CDR1 is MNHEY and CDR2 SMNVEV (reference sequence). CDR3 length: 13 amino acids. Trimming took off 2 bases at V and 5 bases at J, with 9 bases between the two ends. The CDR3 nucleotides are TGTGCCAGCAGTTTAAAGCCAGTTGAGACCCAGTACTTC. As protein: CASSLKPVETQYF.

The chain combines TRBV7-9 with TRBJ2-7; tentative D call: TRBD2 (5 bases). CDR3 length: 12 residues. Looked up from germline, CDR1 is SEHNR and CDR2 is FQNEAQ (reference sequence). V lost 0 bases to trimming and J lost 10 bases, with 10 bases between them. This CDR3 reads CASSLAGVLQYF. The CDR3 DNA reads as TGTGCCAGCAGCTTAGCCGGGGTCTTACAGTACTTC.

In regard to this clonotype: Given a much more abundant clone one base away, this may be a read error. The chain has TRBV6-9 and TRBJ2-5; TRBD1 or TRBD2 may be the D gene (5 bases each). Looked up from germline, CDR1 is MNHGY and CDR2 is SVAAGI. The CDR3 covers 13 residues. The V end lost 6 bases, the J end lost 1 base, and 9 bases lay between the germline ends. CDR3 bases: TGTGCCAGCAGCCGGGGACCCCAAGAGACCCAGTACTTC. The encoded protein is CASSRGPQETQYF.